This entry is about one TCR beta chain. Its antigen is currently unknown. Assay used: immunoSEQ multiplex PCR; TCRdb lists only in-frame clones, some missing. The table lists tens of thousands of clones, roughly 78% of them singletons. This entry is derived from a study of T cells after posttransplantation cyclophosphamide. The CDR3 sequence is 15 residues long. The V gene's germline CDR1 is SGHTS and CDR2 YDEGEE. The ends lost 4 bases at V and 0 bases at J; junction bases unmatched: 4. Cyclophosphamide on days +3 and +4 followed busulfan-fludarabine conditioning and a marrow graft. Study-wide results and caveats: Donor CD8+ memory clones often dominated recipient blood repertoires at later times. Skin or GI-infiltrating T cells shared few TRB sequences with blood. Recipient CMV seropositivity and CMV reactivation strongly tracked TRB clonality.

Source: CD4+ T cells sorted from blood, taken around 2,000 days after a stem cell transplant with posttransplant cyclophosphamide. The chain joins TRBV5-8 to TRBJ1-5; 7 bases are shared with TRBD1. This sequence originates from a female patient aged 40 to 55 who received an allogeneic stem cell transplant from a related donor, was CMV-positive, and had no GVHD. Some T cells here may be from the graft donor. Here the CDR3 reads CASSGGQLSNQPQHF. CDR3 coding DNA: TGTGCCAGCAGCGGGGGACAGCTTAGCAATCAGCCCCAGCATTTT.